The rows below give T cell receptor beta chains drawn from one sample of a study of blood T cells in healthy people across ages. One entry per CDR3 protein, called by TCRdb with MiXCR from the 5' RACE reads. Altogether around 600,000 distinct CDR3 sequences are present, 40% to 50% being singletons, with the ten largest covering 20% to 25%. The sequenced sample consisted of blood. Source of these receptors: a man older than 75 in good health. The CDR3 runs from the conserved cysteine through the conserved F or W. D genes are given only for firm matches. Size is omitted from some rows. Given values are once, few, many or a class for expanded clones.

clone size	V gene	D gene	J gene	CDR3 protein	CDR3 DNA
-	TRBV12-3/TRBV12-4	-	TRBJ2-5	CSSSLGGGQETQYF	TGTTCCAGCAGTTTAGGGGGGGGCCAAGAGACCCAGTACTTC
-	TRBV2	-	TRBJ2-3	CASSEYGTGFTDTQYF	TGTGCCAGCAGTGAATACGGTACCGGGTTCACAGATACGCAGTATTTT
-	TRBV5-1	-	TRBJ2-1	CASSLEGLDEQFF	TGCGCCAGCAGCTTGGAGGGGCTCGATGAGCAGTTCTTC
-	TRBV10-3	-	TRBJ2-1	CAISEVANEQFF	TGTGCCATCAGTGAAGTAGCTAATGAGCAGTTCTTC
many	TRBV20-1	-	TRBJ2-7	CSARRPSLGEQYF	TGCAGTGCTAGAAGGCCTTCCTTAGGCGAGCAGTACTTC
-	TRBV7-2	-	TRBJ2-3	CASSLASQGDTQYF	TGTGCCAGCAGCTTAGCGAGTCAGGGAGATACGCAGTATTTT
-	TRBV4-3	TRBD1	TRBJ1-2	CASSQDIHRGSYGYTF	TGCGCCAGCAGCCAAGATATTCACAGGGGGAGCTATGGCTACACCTTC
-	TRBV19	-	TRBJ2-7	CASRSRADPPVAYEQYF	TGTGCCAGTAGGTCTAGAGCGGACCCCCCGGTCGCCTACGAGCAGTACTTC
few	TRBV10-3	-	TRBJ2-7	CAISEPDRLIYEQYF	TGTGCCATCAGTGAGCCGGACAGATTGATCTACGAGCAGTACTTC
once	TRBV27	-	TRBJ2-1	CAGSRFDEQFF	TGTGCCGGCAGCCGGTTCGATGAGCAGTTCTTC
few	TRBV29-1	TRBD1	TRBJ2-3	CSGQGSTDTQYF	TGCAGCGGACAGGGCAGCACAGATACGCAGTATTTT
-	TRBV5-4	TRBD2	TRBJ2-3	CASSLRTSGDADTQYF	TGTGCCAGCAGCCTACGGACTAGCGGAGATGCAGATACGCAGTATTTT
few	TRBV2	TRBD2	TRBJ2-1	CADKLAGLTYNEQFF	TGTGCCGACAAACTAGCGGGGCTAACCTACAATGAGCAGTTCTTC
-	TRBV2	-	TRBJ2-5	CASRRTNQETQYF	TGTGCCAGCAGACGGACAAACCAAGAGACCCAGTACTTC
-	TRBV6-2/TRBV6-3	TRBD2	TRBJ2-7	CASSYATSGRAYEQYF	TGTGCCAGCAGTTACGCTACTAGCGGGAGGGCCTACGAGCAGTACTTC
-	TRBV11-2	TRBD2	TRBJ2-1	CASSLVGHGGNEQFF	TGTGCCAGCAGCTTAGTCGGACACGGGGGGAATGAGCAGTTCTTC
few	TRBV10-3	TRBD1	TRBJ2-5	CAISEGTGVETQYF	TGTGCCATCAGTGAAGGGACAGGGGTGGAGACCCAGTACTTC
few	TRBV27	-	TRBJ1-2	CASSFRRSTYTIYGYTF	TGTGCCAGCAGTTTTCGCCGCTCGACATACACCATCTATGGCTACACCTTC
once	TRBV3-1	-	TRBJ2-3	CASSQDLGSLTDTQYF	TGTGCCAGCAGCCAAGATCTCGGGAGCCTCACAGATACGCAGTATTTT
many	TRBV9	-	TRBJ2-5	CASSTRDGKETQYF	TGTGCCAGCAGCACCCGGGACGGGAAAGAGACCCAGTACTTC
once	TRBV9	-	TRBJ2-1	CASSVHPGRKGNEQFF	TGTGCCAGCAGCGTACATCCGGGGCGCAAGGGCAATGAGCAGTTCTTC
-	TRBV29-1	-	TRBJ2-3	CSVDSGEDTQYF	TGCAGCGTTGACTCGGGGGAAGATACGCAGTATTTT
-	TRBV6-6	-	TRBJ2-6	CASSSRAPGANVLTF	TGTGCCAGCAGTTCCCGAGCCCCTGGGGCCAACGTCCTGACTTTC
-	TRBV2	-	TRBJ2-7	CASSVGRADYEQYF	TGTGCCAGCAGTGTCGGGCGGGCCGACTACGAGCAGTACTTC
-	TRBV3-1	-	TRBJ2-5	CASSQGVDITYQETQYF	TGTGCCAGCAGCCAAGGGGTAGATATTACGTACCAAGAGACCCAGTACTTC
-	TRBV5-1	-	TRBJ2-7	CASSFLDSAYEQYF	TGCGCCAGCAGCTTTCTGGACAGTGCCTACGAGCAGTACTTC
once	TRBV20-1	-	TRBJ1-2	CSGGDHNPPRGYTF	TGCAGCGGGGGGGACCACAACCCTCCTCGGGGCTACACCTTC
-	TRBV7-4	-	TRBJ2-7	CASSWGTDSYEQYF	TGTGCCAGCAGCTGGGGGACGGACTCCTACGAGCAGTACTTC
-	TRBV27	-	TRBJ2-7	CASSVRDSYEQYF	TGTGCCAGCAGTGTGAGGGATTCCTACGAGCAGTACTTC